In this sample, the clone carrying this TCR beta chain turned up a few times. As yet, its antigen is unknown. The sample belongs to a study of T cell repertoires in cytomegalovirus infection. As for the study in general: CMV infection together with matching HLA type was indicated by public TCR beta signatures. The study's findings and limits: Cumulative public TCR beta family frequency identified CMV carriers with the relevant HLA. HLA-C-restricted CMV-specific TCR beta clonotypes prevailed in the ex vivo response.

Between the trimmed V and J ends, which lost 0 bases and 2 bases, there was a span of 10 bases. Looked up from germline, CDR1 is SEHNR and CDR2 is FQNEAQ (reference sequence). The CDR3 contains 15 residues. Via MiXCR, TCRdb re-called the reads, giving one row per CDR3 protein. The sample carries about 460,000 distinct CDR3 sequences, approximately 11% recorded once. The genes are TRBV7-9 and TRBJ1-1; perhaps TRBD1 as D (5 bases). The clonotype originates from a human donor in good health (CMV status not recorded). Some clones in this sample may be carry-over from other donors' samples. Sequencing was done on a sample of PBMCs. The CDR3, as DNA: TGTGCCAGCAGCTTAGCGGGACCCATTAACACTGAAGCTTTCTTT. Amino acid sequence: CASSLAGPINTEAFF.